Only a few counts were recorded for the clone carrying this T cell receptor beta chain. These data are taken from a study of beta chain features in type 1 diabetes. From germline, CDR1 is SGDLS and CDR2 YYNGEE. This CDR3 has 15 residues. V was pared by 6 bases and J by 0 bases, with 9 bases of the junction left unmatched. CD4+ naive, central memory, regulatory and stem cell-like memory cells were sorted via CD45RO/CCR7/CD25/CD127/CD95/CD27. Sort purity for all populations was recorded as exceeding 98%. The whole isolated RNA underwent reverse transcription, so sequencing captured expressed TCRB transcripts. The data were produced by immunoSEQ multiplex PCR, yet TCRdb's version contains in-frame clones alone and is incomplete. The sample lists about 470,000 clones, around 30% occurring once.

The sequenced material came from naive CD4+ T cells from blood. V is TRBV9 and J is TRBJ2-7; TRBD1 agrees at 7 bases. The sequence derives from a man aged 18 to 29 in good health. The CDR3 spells CASNRDSLSSYEQYF. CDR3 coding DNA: TGTGCCAGCAACAGGGACAGCCTGAGCTCCTACGAGCAGTACTTC.